This T cell receptor beta chain was recovered during a study of cytomegalovirus exposure and HLA in healthy donors. Study as a whole: In a previous analysis, some 120 million unique TCR beta sequences were found from roughly 180 million T cells. An early release of data contained about 85 million unique TCRs, which came from HLA-typed donors.

V lost 4 bases to trimming and J lost 8 bases, with 17 bases between them. This CDR3 is 14 amino acids long. In germline, CDR1 is SGHDN, CDR2 FVKESK. In its sample, this clone was seen a few times. Its antigen is unknown. The PCR had 60 Vbeta and 13 Jbeta primers. Clones were sequenced by immunoSEQ multiplex PCR, and TCRdb holds only the in-frame ones, with some missing. The sample contains 95,000 to 150,000 clones, roughly three fifths of which appear only once. Study findings and constraints: Many donors shared some public TCRs, even though most TCR sequences were rare. A classifier reportedly called cytomegalovirus status with high sensitivity and specificity.

Sequences were obtained from PBMCs. This clonotype originated in a woman in her thirties or forties in good health and CMV-seropositive. This chain links TRBV14 with TRBJ1-2, with a weak D call TRBD1 (5 bases). The CDR3 nucleotides read TGTGCCAGCAGCCCAGCGGAGGGGCGGAGGGGCTACACCTTC. It specifies CASSPAEGRRGYTF.